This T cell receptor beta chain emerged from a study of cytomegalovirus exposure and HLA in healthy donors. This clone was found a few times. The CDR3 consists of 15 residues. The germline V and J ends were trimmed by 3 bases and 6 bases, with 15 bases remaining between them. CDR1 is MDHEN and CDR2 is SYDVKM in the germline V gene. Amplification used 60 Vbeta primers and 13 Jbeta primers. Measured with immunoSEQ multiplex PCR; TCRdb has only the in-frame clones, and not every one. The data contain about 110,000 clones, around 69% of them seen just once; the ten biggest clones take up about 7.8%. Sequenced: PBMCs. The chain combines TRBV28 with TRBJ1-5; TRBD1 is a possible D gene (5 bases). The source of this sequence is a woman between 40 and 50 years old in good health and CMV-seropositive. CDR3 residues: CASSLDFWGVQPQHF. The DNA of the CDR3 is TGTGCCAGCAGTTTGGACTTCTGGGGGGTTCAGCCCCAGCATTTT.